This is a list of T cell receptor beta chains from one sample in a study of cytomegalovirus exposure and HLA in healthy donors. Libraries were prepared by immunoSEQ multiplex PCR; TCRdb keeps only in-frame clonotypes and omits some of them. This sample yields roughly 150,000 clones, of which over 75% are seen a single time; about 1.2% belongs to the top ten. Sequencing used PBMCs. Receptors were obtained from a female donor in good health and CMV-seronegative. Each CDR3 is given with its conserved first and last residue. Fields, in order: V gene, clone size, J gene, D gene, CDR3 protein, CDR3 DNA. The D gene is left open where the match is weak. Clone size, where shown, is once, few, many, or a class for clones that have expanded.

V: TRBV6-5; size: -; J: TRBJ2-5; D: TRBD1; CDR3: CASSYSGTGRETQYF; DNA: TGTGCCAGCAGTTACTCGGGGACAGGGCGAGAGACCCAGTACTTC
V: TRBV28; size: -; J: TRBJ1-2; D: -; CDR3: CASSPPSGSGYTF; DNA: TGTGCCAGCAGCCCCCCCTCCGGGAGCGGCTACACCTTC
V: TRBV5-1; size: -; J: TRBJ1-1; D: -; CDR3: CASSLDAGEGTEAFF; DNA: TGCGCCAGCAGCTTGGATGCAGGGGAAGGCACTGAAGCTTTCTTT
V: TRBV11-2; size: -; J: TRBJ1-2; D: TRBD1; CDR3: CASSLAGDRRGYTF; DNA: TGTGCCAGCAGCTTAGCCGGGGACAGGAGAGGCTACACCTTC
V: TRBV5-6; size: -; J: TRBJ2-1; D: -; CDR3: CASSFQMGWDTHNEQFF; DNA: TGTGCCAGCAGCTTTCAGATGGGGTGGGACACACACAATGAGCAGTTCTTC
V: TRBV4-1; size: -; J: TRBJ2-7; D: -; CDR3: CASSPGLSTYEQYF; DNA: TGCGCCAGCAGCCCGGGACTTTCCACCTACGAGCAGTACTTC
V: TRBV30; size: -; J: TRBJ1-2; D: -; CDR3: CAWTGGGRTGYTF; DNA: TGTGCCTGGACTGGGGGGGGCAGGACCGGCTACACCTTC
V: TRBV29-1; size: -; J: TRBJ2-7; D: -; CDR3: CSVSSADYEQYF; DNA: TGCAGCGTTTCATCAGCGGACTACGAGCAGTACTTC
V: TRBV29-1; size: -; J: TRBJ1-4; D: -; CDR3: CSVGAGLREKLFF; DNA: TGCAGCGTTGGGGCAGGGTTAAGGGAAAAACTGTTTTTT
V: TRBV10-3; size: -; J: TRBJ2-6; D: TRBD1; CDR3: CAINPQGAGANVLTF; DNA: TGTGCCATCAATCCACAGGGGGCTGGGGCCAACGTCCTGACTTTC
V: TRBV28; size: -; J: TRBJ2-3; D: -; CDR3: CASSLIVDTQYF; DNA: TGTGCCAGCAGTTTGATAGTGGATACGCAGTATTTT
V: TRBV28; size: -; J: TRBJ2-7; D: -; CDR3: CASHTQGHGLGEQYF; DNA: TGTGCCAGCCATACTCAAGGACACGGCCTCGGGGAGCAGTACTTC
V: TRBV6-1; size: -; J: TRBJ2-7; D: -; CDR3: CASSDLSAGSYEQYF; DNA: TGTGCCAGCAGTGATCTCTCGGCGGGCTCCTACGAGCAGTACTTC
V: TRBV27; size: -; J: TRBJ2-6; D: TRBD2; CDR3: CASSSGTSGSQAGANVLTF; DNA: TGTGCCAGCAGTTCTGGGACTAGCGGGAGTCAGGCTGGGGCCAACGTCCTGACTTTC
V: TRBV27; size: -; J: TRBJ2-7; D: TRBD1; CDR3: CASGGQGFYEQYF; DNA: TGTGCCAGCGGTGGACAGGGTTTCTACGAGCAGTACTTC
V: TRBV18; size: -; J: TRBJ1-2; D: -; CDR3: CASSPPTVNYGYTF; DNA: TGTGCCAGCTCACCACCGACTGTCAACTATGGCTACACCTTC
V: TRBV10-3; size: -; J: TRBJ2-7; D: TRBD2; CDR3: CAISDLAGSYEQYF; DNA: TGTGCCATCAGTGATTTAGCGGGGTCCTACGAGCAGTACTTC
V: TRBV6-1; size: -; J: TRBJ2-1; D: -; CDR3: CASAEVNEQFF; DNA: TGTGCCAGCGCGGAGGTCAATGAGCAGTTCTTC
V: TRBV28; size: -; J: TRBJ2-2; D: -; CDR3: CASSLSTELFF; DNA: TGTGCCAGCAGTTTATCCACTGAGCTGTTTTTT
V: TRBV29-1; size: -; J: TRBJ2-7; D: TRBD1; CDR3: CSVGRQGPYEQYF; DNA: TGCAGCGTTGGGCGACAGGGGCCCTACGAGCAGTACTTC
V: TRBV25-1; size: -; J: TRBJ2-7; D: TRBD1; CDR3: CASSEEGARDGSYEQYF; DNA: TGTGCCAGCAGTGAAGAGGGGGCGAGGGATGGCTCCTACGAGCAGTACTTC
V: TRBV29-1; size: -; J: TRBJ2-7; D: -; CDR3: CSALGDSYEQYF; DNA: TGCAGCGCCCTGGGGGACTCCTACGAGCAGTACTTC
V: TRBV7-9; size: -; J: TRBJ1-4; D: -; CDR3: CASSPPRQGATNEKLFF; DNA: TGTGCCAGCAGCCCCCCCCGGCAGGGCGCAACTAATGAAAAACTGTTTTTT
V: TRBV13; size: once; J: TRBJ1-1; D: TRBD1; CDR3: CASSLADRVTEAFF; DNA: TGTGCCAGCAGCTTGGCCGACAGGGTCACTGAAGCTTTCTTT
V: TRBV12-5; size: -; J: TRBJ2-1; D: -; CDR3: CASGPGLDSYNEQFF; DNA: TGTGCTAGTGGTCCAGGACTGGACTCCTACAATGAGCAGTTCTTC
V: TRBV29-1; size: -; J: TRBJ2-2; D: -; CDR3: CSVTGKLGGSTGELFF; DNA: TGCAGCGTGACAGGCAAATTGGGCGGTAGCACCGGGGAGCTGTTTTTT
V: TRBV12-5; size: once; J: TRBJ2-2; D: TRBD2; CDR3: CASGLVQKAGLADANTGELFF; DNA: TGTGCTAGTGGTTTGGTACAAAAAGCGGGACTAGCGGACGCGAACACCGGGGAGCTGTTTTTT
V: TRBV6-5; size: -; J: TRBJ2-7; D: TRBD2; CDR3: CASSYRTGGSYEQYF; DNA: TGTGCCAGCAGCTACAGGACGGGGGGCTCCTACGAGCAGTACTTC
V: TRBV27; size: -; J: TRBJ2-1; D: TRBD2; CDR3: CASSLLAGVSDEQFF; DNA: TGTGCCAGCAGCCTCTTAGCGGGAGTCTCGGATGAGCAGTTCTTC
V: TRBV25-1; size: -; J: TRBJ2-2; D: -; CDR3: CASSAGGDTGELFF; DNA: TGTGCCAGCAGTGCCGGAGGAGACACCGGGGAGCTGTTTTTT
V: TRBV2; size: -; J: TRBJ2-1; D: TRBD2; CDR3: CASSGTQTSGQPYNEQFF; DNA: TGTGCCAGCAGTGGGACACAGACTAGCGGCCAACCCTACAATGAGCAGTTCTTC
V: TRBV27; size: -; J: TRBJ1-2; D: TRBD1; CDR3: CASSLAGTASNYGYTF; DNA: TGTGCCAGCAGTTTGGCCGGGACAGCCTCTAACTATGGCTACACCTTC
V: TRBV7-9; size: -; J: TRBJ1-1; D: TRBD1; CDR3: CASSISGGYTEAFF; DNA: TGTGCCAGCAGCATTTCAGGGGGTTACACTGAAGCTTTCTTT
V: TRBV29-1; size: -; J: TRBJ2-2; D: -; CDR3: CSVEQENTGELFF; DNA: TGCAGCGTTGAACAGGAGAACACCGGGGAGCTGTTTTTT
V: TRBV28; size: -; J: TRBJ1-2; D: TRBD1; CDR3: CASSFIQGTGDGYTF; DNA: TGTGCCAGCAGTTTTATCCAGGGGACAGGTGATGGCTACACCTTC
V: TRBV30; size: once; J: TRBJ1-1; D: TRBD1; CDR3: CAWSRTGALHYTEAFF; DNA: TGTGCCTGGAGTCGGACAGGGGCGTTACACTACACTGAAGCTTTCTTT
V: TRBV6-5; size: -; J: TRBJ2-1; D: -; CDR3: CASAKAGNEQFF; DNA: TGTGCCAGCGCAAAGGCAGGCAATGAGCAGTTCTTC
V: TRBV4-2; size: few; J: TRBJ2-5; D: -; CDR3: CASSQDWAGRQGQETQYF; DNA: TGTGCCAGCAGCCAAGATTGGGCGGGTCGGCAGGGGCAAGAGACCCAGTACTTC
V: TRBV2; size: -; J: TRBJ2-3; D: TRBD2; CDR3: CASSETGGLAGGGGTDTQYF; DNA: TGTGCCAGCAGTGAAACGGGGGGACTAGCGGGAGGAGGGGGCACAGATACGCAGTATTTT
V: TRBV10-3; size: -; J: TRBJ2-7; D: TRBD2; CDR3: CAISEPGLGGPQYF; DNA: TGTGCCATCAGTGAACCGGGACTAGGAGGCCCCCAGTACTTC
V: TRBV27; size: -; J: TRBJ1-1; D: -; CDR3: CASSPLVLNTEAFF; DNA: TGTGCCAGCAGTCCGCTAGTCCTAAACACTGAAGCTTTCTTT
V: TRBV6-1; size: -; J: TRBJ1-2; D: TRBD1; CDR3: CGSSFGDSVYGYTF; DNA: TGTGGGAGCTCTTTTGGGGACAGTGTCTATGGCTACACCTTC
V: TRBV2; size: -; J: TRBJ2-3; D: TRBD2; CDR3: CASRLAGGPPSTDTQYF; DNA: TGTGCCAGCAGACTAGCGGGAGGGCCCCCTAGCACAGATACGCAGTATTTT
V: TRBV19; size: -; J: TRBJ2-7; D: TRBD1; CDR3: CASSIGTGGYEQYF; DNA: TGTGCCAGTAGTATAGGGACAGGGGGATACGAGCAGTACTTC
V: TRBV5-1; size: -; J: TRBJ2-4; D: TRBD1; CDR3: CASSSSGTENIQYF; DNA: TGCGCCAGCAGCTCCTCCGGGACAGAAAACATTCAGTACTTC
V: TRBV19; size: -; J: TRBJ1-5; D: -; CDR3: CASSLDRYSNQPQHF; DNA: TGTGCCAGTAGCCTCGACAGGTATAGCAATCAGCCCCAGCATTTT
V: TRBV15; size: -; J: TRBJ2-1; D: -; CDR3: CATSRPTDFSYNEQFF; DNA: TGTGCCACCAGCAGACCTACTGATTTCTCCTACAATGAGCAGTTCTTC
V: TRBV29-1; size: -; J: TRBJ2-1; D: TRBD2; CDR3: CSGRTSGSLEQFF; DNA: TGCAGCGGGCGGACTAGCGGGAGTCTTGAGCAGTTCTTC
V: TRBV30; size: -; J: TRBJ2-7; D: TRBD2; CDR3: CAWSGGLALGEQYF; DNA: TGTGCCTGGAGCGGCGGACTAGCGCTCGGCGAGCAGTACTTC
V: TRBV9; size: -; J: TRBJ1-1; D: -; CDR3: CASRFREGNTEAFF; DNA: TGTGCCAGCAGATTCAGGGAGGGGAACACTGAAGCTTTCTTT
V: TRBV5-1; size: -; J: TRBJ2-7; D: TRBD1; CDR3: CASSLGGQGASEQHF; DNA: TGCGCCAGCAGCTTGGGGGGACAGGGGGCGTCCGAGCAGCACTTC
V: TRBV5-6; size: -; J: TRBJ2-4; D: -; CDR3: CASSLQGAKNIQYF; DNA: TGTGCCAGCAGCTTACAGGGAGCCAAAAACATTCAGTACTTC
V: TRBV7-9; size: few; J: TRBJ2-2; D: -; CDR3: CASSPLAVYTGELFF; DNA: TGTGCCAGCAGCCCCCTAGCCGTATACACCGGGGAGCTGTTTTTT
V: TRBV6-1; size: -; J: TRBJ1-3; D: TRBD1; CDR3: CASSGQGGYTIYF; DNA: TGTGCCAGCAGTGGTCAGGGGGGTTACACCATATATTTT